The rows below give T cell receptor beta chains drawn from one sample of a study of blood T cell repertoires in COVID-19. Generated by immunoSEQ multiplex PCR, the TCRdb table keeps only in-frame clones and is missing some. The data hold roughly 290,000 clones, with about 89% observed a single time. Source material: peripheral blood. All receptors come from a man in his thirties or forties with acute or convalescent COVID-19. Each CDR3 is given with its conserved first and last residue. Fields, in order: D gene, clone size, V gene, J gene, CDR3 protein, CDR3 DNA. A D gene is named only where the DNA matches it firmly. Clone sizes are given selectively: once, few, many, or a class where the clone is expanded.

-	-	TRBV19	TRBJ1-5	CASTTQGVSGQPQHF	TGTGCCAGTACTACTCAAGGGGTTTCAGGGCAGCCCCAGCATTTT
TRBD1	-	TRBV5-6	TRBJ1-3	CASSGKKQGAAGNTIYF	TGTGCCAGCAGCGGCAAAAAACAGGGGGCTGCTGGAAACACCATATATTTT
TRBD1	-	TRBV4-1	TRBJ1-6	CASSPHDRAYNSPLHF	TGCGCCAGCAGCCCTCACGACAGGGCCTATAATTCACCCCTCCACTTT
-	few	TRBV7-3	TRBJ2-1	CASSFSQVQFF	TGTGCCAGCAGCTTTTCCCAGGTGCAGTTCTTC
-	-	TRBV5-1	TRBJ2-7	CASKQNRERYEQYF	TGCGCCAGCAAACAGAACAGGGAGCGCTACGAGCAGTACTTC
TRBD2	-	TRBV27	TRBJ2-5	CASSSQFLGKAGVLYF	TGTGCCAGCAGTTCACAATTCCTGGGGAAAGCGGGGGTCCTGTACTTC
TRBD2	-	TRBV5-4	TRBJ2-7	CASSSLAGSYEQYF	TGTGCCAGCAGCTCACTAGCGGGGAGTTACGAGCAGTACTTC
-	-	TRBV10-3	TRBJ2-3	CAISESKAGTSTDTQYF	TGTGCCATCAGTGAGTCGAAGGCGGGCACTAGCACAGATACGCAGTATTTT
-	-	TRBV1	TRBJ2-5	CTSSHPMGVQETQYF	TGCACCAGCAGCCACCCGATGGGAGTCCAAGAGACCCAGTACTTC
-	-	TRBV19	TRBJ1-1	CASSGPGDSNTEAFF	TGTGCCAGTAGTGGTCCAGGGGATTCGAACACTGAAGCTTTCTTT
-	-	TRBV3-1/TRBV3-2	TRBJ1-1	CASSRPGNEAFF	TGTGCCAGCAGCCGCCCGGGGAATGAAGCTTTCTTT
TRBD1	-	TRBV29-1	TRBJ1-2	CSEEHRGENYGYTF	TGCAGCGAGGAACACAGGGGGGAGAACTATGGCTACACCTTC
-	-	TRBV2	TRBJ1-6	CAGWTVGADSPLHF	TGTGCCGGATGGACAGTTGGGGCGGATTCACCCCTCCACTTT
-	-	TRBV12-1	TRBJ1-4	CASSNGQSNEKLFF	TGTGCCAGCAGCAACGGACAGTCCAATGAAAAACTGTTTTTT
-	-	TRBV7-2	TRBJ2-3	CASSRYTDTQYF	TGTGCCAGCAGCCGTTACACAGATACGCAGTATTTT
-	once	TRBV5-1	TRBJ2-1	CASSLPEGDEQFF	TGCGCCAGCAGCTTGCCTGAGGGTGACGAGCAGTTCTTC
-	-	TRBV27	TRBJ1-5	CASSSAENYNQPQHF	TGTGCCAGCAGTTCCGCCGAGAACTATAATCAGCCCCAGCATTTT
-	-	TRBV3-1/TRBV3-2	TRBJ1-6	CASSQSYQGNSPLHF	TGTGCCAGCAGCCAATCTTACCAGGGGAATTCACCCCTCCACTTT
-	-	TRBV5-5	TRBJ2-2	CASSLAPPGVTGELFF	TGTGCCAGCAGCTTGGCACCACCCGGTGTCACCGGGGAGCTGTTTTTT
TRBD2	-	TRBV7-6	TRBJ2-3	CASSLAKLAGGPTDTQYF	TGTGCCAGCAGCTTAGCGAAACTAGCGGGGGGGCCCACAGATACGCAGTATTTT
TRBD2	-	TRBV19	TRBJ2-1	CASSIAAGGSNEQFF	TGTGCCAGTAGTATAGCAGCGGGAGGGTCCAATGAGCAGTTCTTC
TRBD2	few	TRBV5-6	TRBJ2-7	CASSLAGGSIYEQYF	TGTGCCAGCAGCTTGGCCGGCGGGAGTATATACGAGCAGTACTTC
TRBD2	-	TRBV6-6	TRBJ2-7	CASSVASGAYEQYF	TGTGCCAGCAGCGTGGCTAGCGGGGCCTACGAGCAGTACTTC
-	once	TRBV11-2	TRBJ2-2	CASSFSGGDTGELFF	TGTGCCAGCAGCTTCTCCGGCGGAGATACCGGGGAGCTGTTTTTT
-	-	TRBV30	TRBJ2-2	CAWSGLANTGELFF	TGTGCCTGGAGTGGTCTAGCGAACACCGGGGAGCTGTTTTTT
TRBD2	few	TRBV4-1	TRBJ2-7	CASSRLAGTNEQYF	TGCGCCAGCAGCCGACTAGCGGGAACCAACGAGCAGTACTTC
-	-	TRBV2	TRBJ1-2	CASRTGGFGYTF	TGTGCCAGCAGAACAGGAGGGTTTGGCTACACCTTC
-	-	TRBV15	TRBJ2-1	CATSHSRVHEQFF	TGTGCCACCAGCCATTCCAGGGTCCATGAGCAGTTCTTC
TRBD1	-	TRBV4-1	TRBJ2-7	CASSPLDRGSYEQYF	TGCGCCAGCAGCCCCCTTGACAGGGGGAGCTACGAGCAGTACTTC
-	-	TRBV6-5	TRBJ1-2	CAAGQRGGGYTF	TGTGCCGCAGGGCAAAGGGGGGGCGGCTACACCTTC
TRBD1	-	TRBV7-7	TRBJ2-3	CASSPGTGAADTQYF	TGTGCTAGCAGCCCCGGGACAGGGGCAGCAGATACGCAGTATTTT
-	-	TRBV9	TRBJ2-7	CASSVWGRTDEQYF	TGTGCCAGCAGCGTATGGGGGCGGACGGACGAGCAGTACTTC
TRBD1	-	TRBV6-5	TRBJ2-7	CASSYSGQGPVEQYF	TGTGCCAGCAGTTACTCAGGACAGGGGCCGGTCGAGCAGTACTTC
TRBD1	-	TRBV30	TRBJ2-7	CAWSQGRGLEQYF	TGTGCCTGGAGCCAGGGAAGGGGGCTCGAGCAGTACTTC
-	-	TRBV5-1	TRBJ1-4	CASSGGGFNGNEKLFF	TGCGCCAGCAGCGGCGGGGGCTTTAATGGAAATGAAAAACTGTTTTTT
-	-	TRBV12-3/TRBV12-4	TRBJ2-1	CASSPFRNEQFF	TGTGCCAGCAGCCCGTTTCGCAATGAGCAGTTCTTC
TRBD1	-	TRBV5-5	TRBJ1-1	CASSFASGTGSNTEAFF	TGTGCCAGCAGTTTTGCGTCCGGGACAGGGTCGAACACTGAAGCTTTCTTT
TRBD1	-	TRBV28	TRBJ1-5	CASSFSGQGVNQPQHF	TGTGCCAGCAGTTTTTCCGGACAGGGGGTCAATCAGCCCCAGCATTTT